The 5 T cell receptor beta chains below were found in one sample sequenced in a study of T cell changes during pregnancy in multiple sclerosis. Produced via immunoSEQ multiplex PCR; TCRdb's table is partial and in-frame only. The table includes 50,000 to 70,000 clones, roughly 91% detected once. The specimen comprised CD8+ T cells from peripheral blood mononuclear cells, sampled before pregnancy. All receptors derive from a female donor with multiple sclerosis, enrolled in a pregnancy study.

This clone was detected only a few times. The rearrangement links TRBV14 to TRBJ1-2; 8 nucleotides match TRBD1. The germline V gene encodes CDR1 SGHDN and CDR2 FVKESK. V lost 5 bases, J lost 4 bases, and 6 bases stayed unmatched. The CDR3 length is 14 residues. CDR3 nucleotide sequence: TGTGCCAGCAGCAGCGACAGGGGTGGCTATGGCTACACCTTC. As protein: CASSSDRGGYGYTF.

CDR3 in amino acids: CASTQTAGDGNQPQHF. The CDR3 bases are TGTGCCAGCACCCAGACAGCGGGAGATGGCAATCAGCCCCAGCATTTT. This sequence joins TRBV7-9 and TRBJ1-5, with D perhaps matching TRBD1 (5 bases). V shed 7 bases and J shed 2 bases, with 18 bases lying between them. Germline CDR1 is SEHNR and CDR2 is FQNEAQ (reference sequence). The CDR3 is made up of 16 amino acids.

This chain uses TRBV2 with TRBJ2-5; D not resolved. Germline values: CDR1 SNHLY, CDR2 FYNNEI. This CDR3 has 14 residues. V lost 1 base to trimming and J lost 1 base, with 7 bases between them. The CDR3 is CASSEGATQETQYF. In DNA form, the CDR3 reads TGTGCCAGCAGTGAAGGGGCAACCCAAGAGACCCAGTACTTC.

CDR3 sequence: CATSQDRVNTEAFF. The CDR3, as DNA: TGTGCCACCAGTCAAGACAGGGTGAACACTGAAGCTTTCTTT. The chain is built from TRBV15 and TRBJ1-1; 7 bases fit TRBD1. This CDR3 is 14 amino acids long. From germline, CDR1 is LNHNV and CDR2 YYDKDF (reference sequence). J was trimmed by 0 bases and V by 6 bases; bases with no gene match: 4.

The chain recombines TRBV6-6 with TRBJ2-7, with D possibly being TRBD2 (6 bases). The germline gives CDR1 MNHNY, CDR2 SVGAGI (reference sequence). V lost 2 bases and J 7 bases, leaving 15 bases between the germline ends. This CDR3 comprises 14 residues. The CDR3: CASSYQTRDFEQYF. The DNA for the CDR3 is TGTGCCAGCAGTTACCAAACACGGGACTTTGAGCAGTACTTC.